The rows below give T cell receptor beta chains drawn from one sample of a study of blood T cell repertoires in COVID-19. Here immunoSEQ multiplex PCR was the method, and the copy in TCRdb shows in-frame clones only, minus some. The data hold 100,000 to 150,000 clones, with about 86% observed a single time. Sequencing input: peripheral blood. The receptors come from a woman between 45 and 60 years old with acute or convalescent COVID-19. Both conserved end residues are part of each CDR3. A D gene is named only where the DNA matches it firmly. Some rows mark clone size as missing; the rest say once, few, many or name a class of expanded clone.

j_gene | d_gene | v_gene | abundance | CDR3aa | CDR3nt
TRBJ1-5 | TRBD1 | TRBV20-1 | NA | CSASNRGSNQPQHF | TGCAGTGCTAGTAACAGGGGCAGCAATCAGCCCCAGCATTTT
TRBJ1-1 | NA | TRBV5-8 | NA | CASALQMNTEAFF | TGTGCCAGCGCTCTCCAGATGAACACTGAAGCTTTCTTT
TRBJ2-5 | TRBD2 | TRBV2 | NA | CASSRGLAGDQETQYF | TGTGCCAGCAGTCGGGGACTAGCGGGAGACCAAGAGACCCAGTACTTC
TRBJ2-1 | TRBD2 | TRBV27 | NA | CASTSQGLGYNEQFF | TGTGCCAGCACTTCCCAGGGACTAGGTTACAATGAGCAGTTCTTC
TRBJ1-4 | NA | TRBV4-1 | few | CASSREWSSNEKLFF | TGCGCCAGCAGCCGGGAGTGGTCTTCTAATGAAAAACTGTTTTTT
TRBJ2-2 | TRBD2 | TRBV2 | NA | CASRGLAGELFF | TGTGCCAGCAGAGGACTAGCCGGGGAGCTGTTTTTT
TRBJ2-7 | NA | TRBV19 | NA | CASSIRQDAYEQYF | TGTGCCAGTAGTATCCGACAGGATGCCTACGAGCAGTACTTC
TRBJ2-3 | NA | TRBV7-8 | NA | CASSLDLGLITDTQYF | TGTGCCAGCAGCTTAGATCTAGGCTTGATAACAGATACGCAGTATTTT
TRBJ1-2 | NA | TRBV19 | NA | CASSPAGRAGYGYTF | TGTGCCAGTAGTCCCGCGGGAAGGGCGGGGTATGGCTACACCTTC
TRBJ2-1 | NA | TRBV19 | few | CASSIAGNEQFF | TGTGCCAGTAGTATTGCCGGGAATGAGCAGTTCTTC
TRBJ2-1 | TRBD2 | TRBV28 | NA | CASSAPGRGSYNEQFF | TGTGCCAGCAGTGCCCCCGGGAGGGGCTCCTACAATGAGCAGTTCTTC
TRBJ2-1 | TRBD2 | TRBV7-2 | NA | CASSQPGLIYNEQFF | TGTGCCAGCAGCCAGCCGGGACTAATCTACAATGAGCAGTTCTTC
TRBJ2-3 | TRBD2 | TRBV19 | once | CASNPGGAGTDTQYF | TGTGCCAGTAACCCCGGGGGGGCGGGCACAGATACGCAGTATTTT
TRBJ1-1 | NA | TRBV20-1 | NA | CSASPGTRDTEAFF | TGCAGTGCTAGTCCCGGGACAAGGGACACTGAAGCTTTCTTT
TRBJ1-1 | NA | TRBV6-5 | NA | CASRVWQMNTEAFF | TGTGCCAGCAGGGTTTGGCAGATGAACACTGAAGCTTTCTTT
TRBJ2-1 | NA | TRBV5-8 | NA | CASSWAINEQFF | TGTGCCAGCAGCTGGGCCATCAATGAGCAGTTCTTC
TRBJ2-1 | NA | TRBV5-8 | NA | CASSLATSRYNEQFF | TGTGCCAGCAGCTTGGCAACTTCACGCTACAATGAGCAGTTCTTC
TRBJ2-7 | TRBD1 | TRBV7-9 | NA | CASSTRQGYEQYF | TGTGCCAGCAGCACCCGACAGGGATACGAGCAGTACTTC
TRBJ2-3 | TRBD2 | TRBV7-9 | NA | CASRPTSGRGDTQYF | TGTGCCAGCAGACCCACTAGCGGGAGGGGAGATACGCAGTATTTT
TRBJ2-7 | NA | TRBV28 | few | CASRGGRGTAYEQYF | TGTGCCAGCAGGGGGGGACGGGGGACCGCCTACGAGCAGTACTTC
TRBJ2-7 | NA | TRBV6-5 | NA | CASSYAGSYEQYF | TGTGCCAGCAGTTATGCGGGCTCCTACGAGCAGTACTTC
TRBJ2-5 | TRBD1 | TRBV5-1 | NA | CASSIGTGSLETQYF | TGCGCCAGCAGCATAGGGACAGGGAGTTTAGAGACCCAGTACTTC
TRBJ2-2 | TRBD1 | TRBV6-5 | NA | CASRRTGGTGELFF | TGTGCCAGCCGCAGGACAGGGGGAACCGGGGAGCTGTTTTTT
TRBJ2-7 | NA | TRBV7-8 | NA | CASSFSESSYEQYF | TGTGCCAGCAGTTTTAGTGAGAGCTCCTACGAGCAGTACTTC
TRBJ2-5 | TRBD2 | TRBV9 | NA | CASSKAGDSGTQYF | TGTGCCAGCAGCAAAGCGGGGGACTCCGGGACCCAGTACTTC
TRBJ2-3 | NA | TRBV20-1 | NA | CSASGEPATDTQYF | TGCAGTGCTAGTGGCGAACCCGCGACAGATACGCAGTATTTT
TRBJ2-6 | NA | TRBV11-2 | few | CASSYPGGQGSSGANVLTF | TGTGCCAGCAGCTACCCAGGGGGGCAGGGTAGCTCTGGGGCCAACGTCCTGACTTTC
TRBJ1-2 | NA | TRBV7-3 | NA | CASSSLELDTGYGYTF | TGTGCCAGCAGCTCGCTCGAACTGGACACGGGCTATGGCTACACCTTC
TRBJ1-1 | NA | TRBV5-1 | NA | CASSSLQDTEAFF | TGCGCCAGCAGCTCTCTACAGGACACTGAAGCTTTCTTT
TRBJ2-2 | NA | TRBV5-1 | NA | CASSRGSNTGELFF | TGCGCCAGCAGCCGGGGATCCAACACCGGGGAGCTGTTTTTT
TRBJ1-2 | TRBD1 | TRBV5-1 | NA | CASRSGTGDYGYTF | TGCGCCAGCAGATCCGGGACAGGAGACTATGGCTACACCTTC
TRBJ2-2 | TRBD2 | TRBV4-2 | NA | CASSQDPPGGQTGELFF | TGTGCCAGCAGCCAAGACCCGCCGGGGGGGCAGACCGGGGAGCTGTTTTTT